The clone carrying this T cell receptor beta chain was counted only a few times. Its antigen remains unidentified. The CDR3 is made up of 16 amino acids. The J segment lost 5 bases and the V segment lost 0 bases, leaving 8 bases of the junction unmatched. From germline, CDR1 is SGDLS and CDR2 YYNGEE. The record originates from a study of beta chain features in type 1 diabetes. Study outcomes and limitations: Cells with high TCR expression could be over-represented when cDNA is sequenced. Naive, central memory and Treg TCRB repertoires seemed to resemble each other more closely in patients than they did in healthy donors. TCRB CDR3 length was moderately but significantly reduced in all four CD4+ subsets of Type 1 diabetes patients.

Reverse transcribing all isolated RNA meant expressed TCRB transcripts were sequenced. Profiled with immunoSEQ multiplex PCR; TCRdb holds only in-frame clones, not every one. Among some 270,000 clones listed, about a tenth were seen once. Sequencing was done on a sample of naive CD4+ T cells from blood. J is TRBJ2-1 and V is TRBV9, with 7 bases that match TRBD2. The receptor was derived from a man younger than 45 with type 1 diabetes. CDR3 sequence (DNA): TGTGCCAGCAGCGTAGGAGGCGGGGGTGCCCACAATGAGCAGTTCTTC. It specifies CASSVGGGGAHNEQFF.